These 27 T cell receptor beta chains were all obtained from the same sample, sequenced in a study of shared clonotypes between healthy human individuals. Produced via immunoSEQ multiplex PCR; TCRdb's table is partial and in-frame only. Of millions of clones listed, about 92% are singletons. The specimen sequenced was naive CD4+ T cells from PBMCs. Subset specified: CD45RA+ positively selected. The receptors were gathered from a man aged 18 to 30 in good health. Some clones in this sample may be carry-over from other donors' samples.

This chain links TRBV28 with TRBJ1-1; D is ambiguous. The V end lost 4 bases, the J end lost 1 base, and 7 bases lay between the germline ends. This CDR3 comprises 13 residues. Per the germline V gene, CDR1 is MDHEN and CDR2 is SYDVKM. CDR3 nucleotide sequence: TGTGCCAGCAGTTGGAGTAGGAACACTGAAGCTTTCTTT. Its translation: CASSWSRNTEAFF.

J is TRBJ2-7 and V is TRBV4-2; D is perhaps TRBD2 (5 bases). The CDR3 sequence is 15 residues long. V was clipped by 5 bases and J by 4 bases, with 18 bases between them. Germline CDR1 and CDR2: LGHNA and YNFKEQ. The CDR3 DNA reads TGTGCCAGCAGCACGAACCGGCGGGTTTCATACGAGCAGTACTTC. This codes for CASSTNRRVSYEQYF.

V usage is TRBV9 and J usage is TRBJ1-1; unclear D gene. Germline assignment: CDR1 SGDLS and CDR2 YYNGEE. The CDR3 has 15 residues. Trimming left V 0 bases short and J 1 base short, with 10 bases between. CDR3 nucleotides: TGTGCCAGCAGCGTAGGCAGTGGATCGAACACTGAAGCTTTCTTT. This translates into CASSVGSGSNTEAFF.

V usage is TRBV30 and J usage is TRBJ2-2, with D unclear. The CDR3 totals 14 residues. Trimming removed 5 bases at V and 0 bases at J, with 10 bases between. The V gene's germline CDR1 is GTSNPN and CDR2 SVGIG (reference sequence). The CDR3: CAWGANSNTGELFF. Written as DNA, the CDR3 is TGTGCCTGGGGAGCAAACTCGAACACCGGGGAGCTGTTTTTT.

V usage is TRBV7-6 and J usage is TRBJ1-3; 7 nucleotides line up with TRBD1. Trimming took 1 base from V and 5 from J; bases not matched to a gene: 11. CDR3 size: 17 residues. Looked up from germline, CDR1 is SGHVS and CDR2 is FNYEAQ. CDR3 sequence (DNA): TGTGCCAGCAGCTTAGTCGGACAGGCTCCACAGCGAAACACCATATATTTT. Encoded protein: CASSLVGQAPQRNTIYF.

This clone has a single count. CDR3: CASSNNLFDTGELFF. DNA of the CDR3: TGTGCCAGCAGCAACAACCTTTTCGACACCGGGGAGCTGTTTTTT. This sequence joins TRBV6-6 and TRBJ2-2, with D uncertain. Per the germline V gene, CDR1 is MNHNY and CDR2 is SVGAGI (reference sequence). Trimming took 6 bases from V and 3 from J, leaving 14 bases between them. This CDR3 is built from 15 residues.

The CDR3 reads CASSRQLTSGVSYEQYF. Here the CDR3 DNA reads TGTGCCAGCAGTCGGCAATTGACTAGCGGGGTCTCCTACGAGCAGTACTTC. V and J are TRBV28 and TRBJ2-7, with 11 bases lining up with TRBD2. The CDR3 loop spans 17 amino acids. V lost 5 bases, J lost 0 bases, and 9 bases stayed unmatched. Germline V gives CDR1 MDHEN, CDR2 SYDVKM.

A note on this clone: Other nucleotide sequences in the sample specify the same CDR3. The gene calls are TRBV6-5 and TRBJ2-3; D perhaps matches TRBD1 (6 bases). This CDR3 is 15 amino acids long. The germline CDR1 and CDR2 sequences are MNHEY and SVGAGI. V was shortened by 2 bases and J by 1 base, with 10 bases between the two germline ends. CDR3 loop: CASSYGDTRTDTQYF. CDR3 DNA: TGTGCCAGCAGTTACGGGGACACACGCACAGATACGCAGTATTTT.

The CDR3 coding sequence is TGTGCCAGCCAGGGGTCCTACGAGCAGTACTTC. Its translation is CASQGSYEQYF. The rearrangement uses TRBV6-6 and TRBJ2-7, with a tentative D call TRBD1 (6 bases). Germline-derived CDR1 and CDR2 are MNHNY and SVGAGI (reference sequence). CDR3 length: 11 amino acids. V lost 8 bases and J lost 1, with 6 bases in between.

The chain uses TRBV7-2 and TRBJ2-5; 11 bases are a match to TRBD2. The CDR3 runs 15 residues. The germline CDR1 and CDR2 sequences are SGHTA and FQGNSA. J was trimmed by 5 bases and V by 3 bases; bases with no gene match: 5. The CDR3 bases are TGTGCCAGCAGCTTGACTAGCGGGATTGTGGAGACCCAGTACTTC. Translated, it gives CASSLTSGIVETQYF.

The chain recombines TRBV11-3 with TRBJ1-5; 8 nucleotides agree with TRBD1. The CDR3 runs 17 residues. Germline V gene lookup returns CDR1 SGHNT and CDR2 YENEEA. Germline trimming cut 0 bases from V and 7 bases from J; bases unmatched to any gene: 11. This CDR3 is CASSLEVFQGAGQPQHF. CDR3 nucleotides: TGTGCCAGCAGCTTAGAAGTTTTTCAGGGGGCAGGACAGCCCCAGCATTTT. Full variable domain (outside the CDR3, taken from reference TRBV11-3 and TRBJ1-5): EAGVVQSPRYKIIEKKQPVAFWCNPISGHNTLYWYLQNLGQGPELLIRYENEEAVDDSQLPKDRFSAERLKGVDSTLKIQPAELGDSAVYLCASSLEVFQGAGQPQHFGDGTRLSIL.

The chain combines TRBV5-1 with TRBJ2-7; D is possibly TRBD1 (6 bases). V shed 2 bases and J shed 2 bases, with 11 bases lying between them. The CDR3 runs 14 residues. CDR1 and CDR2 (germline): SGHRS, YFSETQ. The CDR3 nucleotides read TGCGCCAGCAGCTTTAAACAGGGCCCCTACGAGCAGTACTTC. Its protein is CASSFKQGPYEQYF.

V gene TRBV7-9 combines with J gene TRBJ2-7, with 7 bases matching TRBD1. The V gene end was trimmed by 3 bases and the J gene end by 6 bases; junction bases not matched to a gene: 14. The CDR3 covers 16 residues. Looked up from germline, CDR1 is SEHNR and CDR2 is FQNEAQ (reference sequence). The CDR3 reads CASSFLPRQGGAEQYF. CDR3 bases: TGTGCCAGCAGCTTTTTACCGCGACAGGGTGGTGCCGAGCAGTACTTC.

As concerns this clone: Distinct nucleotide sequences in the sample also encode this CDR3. The CDR3 sequence is CASSLRNTGELFF. The CDR3 DNA reads as TGTGCCAGCAGTTTACGGAACACCGGGGAGCTGTTTTTT. The chain recombines TRBV27 with TRBJ2-2, with unresolved D. Between the trimmed V and J ends, which lost 2 bases and 1 base, there was a span of 2 bases. The germline V gene has CDR1 MNHEY and CDR2 SMNVEV (reference sequence). The CDR3 runs 13 residues.

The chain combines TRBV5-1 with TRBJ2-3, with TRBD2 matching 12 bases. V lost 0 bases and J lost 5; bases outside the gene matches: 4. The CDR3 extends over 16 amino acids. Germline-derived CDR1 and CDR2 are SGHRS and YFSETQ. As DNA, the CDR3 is TGCGCCAGCAGCTTGGCCCTAGCGGGAGGGATAGATACGCAGTATTTT. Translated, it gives CASSLALAGGIDTQYF. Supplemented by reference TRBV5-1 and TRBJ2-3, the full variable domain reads KAGVTQTPRYLIKTRGQQVTLSCSPISGHRSVSWYQQTPGQGLQFLFEYFSETQRNKGNFPGRFSGRQFSNSRSEMNVSTLELGDSALYLCASSLALAGGIDTQYFGPGTRLTVL.

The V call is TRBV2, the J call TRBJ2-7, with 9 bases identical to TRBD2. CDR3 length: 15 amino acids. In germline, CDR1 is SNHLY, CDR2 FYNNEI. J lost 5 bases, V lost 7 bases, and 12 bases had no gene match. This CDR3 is CASIGAGGPRDEQYF. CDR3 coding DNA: TGTGCCAGCATAGGGGCGGGAGGGCCTAGGGACGAGCAGTACTTC.

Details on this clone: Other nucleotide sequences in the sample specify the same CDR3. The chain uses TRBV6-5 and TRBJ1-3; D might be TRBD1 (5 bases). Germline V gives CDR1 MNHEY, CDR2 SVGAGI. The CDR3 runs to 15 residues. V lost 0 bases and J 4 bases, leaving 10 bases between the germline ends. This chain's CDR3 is CASSYSPGSGNTIYF. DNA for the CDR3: TGTGCCAGCAGTTACTCTCCAGGGAGCGGAAACACCATATATTTT.

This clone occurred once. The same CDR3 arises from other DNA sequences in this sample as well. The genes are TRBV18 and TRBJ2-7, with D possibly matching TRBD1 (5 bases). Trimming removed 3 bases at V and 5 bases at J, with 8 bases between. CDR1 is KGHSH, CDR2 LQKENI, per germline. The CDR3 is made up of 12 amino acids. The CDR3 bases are TGTGCCAGCTCACCTCAAGGGGACGAGCAGTACTTC. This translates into CASSPQGDEQYF.

In nucleotides, the CDR3 is TGTGCCAGCAGTTTATCGGGGAGGCAGACCGGGGAGCTGTTTTTT. Its translation is CASSLSGRQTGELFF. This sequence joins TRBV27 and TRBJ2-2; a possible D gene is TRBD2 (6 bases). Germline V CDR1 and CDR2: MNHEY, SMNVEV (reference sequence). CDR3 length: 15 residues. Trimming left V 0 bases short and J 5 bases short, with 10 bases between.

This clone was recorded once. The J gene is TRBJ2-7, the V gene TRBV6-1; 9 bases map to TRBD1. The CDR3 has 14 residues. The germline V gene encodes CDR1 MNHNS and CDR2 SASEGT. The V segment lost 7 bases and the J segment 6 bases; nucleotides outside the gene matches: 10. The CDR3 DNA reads TGTGCCAGCACCCTACAGGGGGCGTTTGCCGAGCAGTACTTC. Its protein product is CASTLQGAFAEQYF.

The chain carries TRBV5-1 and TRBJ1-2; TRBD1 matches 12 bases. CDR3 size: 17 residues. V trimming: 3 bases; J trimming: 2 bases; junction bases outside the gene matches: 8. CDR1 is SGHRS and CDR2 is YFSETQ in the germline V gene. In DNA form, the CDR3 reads TGCGCCAGCAGCTCCCCCCCCGGGACAGGGGGCAACTATGGCTACACCTTC. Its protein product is CASSSPPGTGGNYGYTF.

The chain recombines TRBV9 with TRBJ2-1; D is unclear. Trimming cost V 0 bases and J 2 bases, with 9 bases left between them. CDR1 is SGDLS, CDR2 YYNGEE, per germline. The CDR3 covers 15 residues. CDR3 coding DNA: TGTGCCAGCAGCGTAGCGGATAACACCTACAATGAGCAGTTCTTC. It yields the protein CASSVADNTYNEQFF.

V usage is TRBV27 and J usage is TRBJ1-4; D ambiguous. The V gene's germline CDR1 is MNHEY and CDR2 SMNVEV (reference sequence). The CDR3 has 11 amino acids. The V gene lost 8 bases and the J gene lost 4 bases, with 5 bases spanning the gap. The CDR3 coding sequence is TGTGCCAGCCGATTTAATGAAAAACTGTTTTTT. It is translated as CASRFNEKLFF.

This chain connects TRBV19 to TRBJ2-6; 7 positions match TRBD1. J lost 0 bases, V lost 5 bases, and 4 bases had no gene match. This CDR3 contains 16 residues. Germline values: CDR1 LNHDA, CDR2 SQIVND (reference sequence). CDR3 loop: CASSVQGSSGANVLTF. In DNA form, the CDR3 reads TGTGCCAGTAGTGTACAGGGGAGCTCTGGGGCCAACGTCCTGACTTTC.

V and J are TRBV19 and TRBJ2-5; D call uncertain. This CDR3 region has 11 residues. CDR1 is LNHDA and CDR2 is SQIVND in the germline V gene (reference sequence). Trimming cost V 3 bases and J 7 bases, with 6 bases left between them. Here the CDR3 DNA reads TGTGCCAGTAGTATCGGAACGACCCAGTACTTC. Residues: CASSIGTTQYF.

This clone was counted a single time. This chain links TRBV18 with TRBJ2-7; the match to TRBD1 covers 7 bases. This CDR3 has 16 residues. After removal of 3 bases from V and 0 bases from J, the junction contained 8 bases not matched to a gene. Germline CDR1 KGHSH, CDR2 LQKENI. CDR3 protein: CASSPSGQAYSYEQYF. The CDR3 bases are TGTGCCAGCTCACCTTCAGGACAGGCCTACTCCTACGAGCAGTACTTC.

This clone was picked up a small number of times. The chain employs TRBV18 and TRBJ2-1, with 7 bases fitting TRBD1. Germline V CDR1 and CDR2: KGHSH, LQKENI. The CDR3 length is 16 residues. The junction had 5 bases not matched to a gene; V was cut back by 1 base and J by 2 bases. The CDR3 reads CASSPRQGGPYNEQFF. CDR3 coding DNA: TGTGCCAGCTCACCACGACAGGGTGGCCCCTACAATGAGCAGTTCTTC.